A selection of T cell receptor beta chains follows, all from one sample in a study of blood T cell repertoires in COVID-19. Profiling relied on immunoSEQ multiplex PCR, and the TCRdb table lists in-frame clones only, not all of them. The profile shows roughly 300,000 clones, more than 85% of them singletons. The sequencing sample was made of PBMCs or T cells enriched from blood (not recorded which). Every receptor here comes from a woman aged 25-40 years who had recovered from COVID-19. The CDR3 runs from the conserved cysteine through the conserved F or W. The order of the fields is CDR3 protein, CDR3 DNA, J gene, clone size, D gene, V gene. A D gene is named only where the DNA matches it firmly. A row's size may be missing; if present it is once, few, many or a size class.

cdr3_aa: CASRVGGTSTDTQYF; cdr3_nt: TGTGCCAGCAGAGTTGGAGGGACTTCCACAGATACGCAGTATTTT; j_call: TRBJ2-3; clone_size: .; d_call: .; v_call: TRBV28
cdr3_aa: CASSQGTGVTDTQYF; cdr3_nt: TGCGCCAGCAGCCAAGGGACAGGGGTGACAGATACGCAGTATTTT; j_call: TRBJ2-3; clone_size: .; d_call: TRBD1; v_call: TRBV4-3
cdr3_aa: CASSPRYIAKNIQYF; cdr3_nt: TGTGCCAGCAGCCCCAGGTACATAGCCAAAAACATTCAGTACTTC; j_call: TRBJ2-4; clone_size: .; d_call: .; v_call: TRBV3-1/TRBV3-2
cdr3_aa: CASSQDGRADYGYTF; cdr3_nt: TGTGCCAGCAGCCAAGATGGCAGGGCGGACTATGGCTACACCTTC; j_call: TRBJ1-2; clone_size: once; d_call: .; v_call: TRBV4-2
cdr3_aa: CASSLSTRFWEQYF; cdr3_nt: TGTGCCAGCAGTTTATCGACACGGTTTTGGGAGCAGTACTTC; j_call: TRBJ2-7; clone_size: .; d_call: .; v_call: TRBV28
cdr3_aa: CASSLGSRTEAFF; cdr3_nt: TGCGCCAGCAGCTTGGGGTCCAGGACTGAAGCTTTCTTT; j_call: TRBJ1-1; clone_size: once; d_call: .; v_call: TRBV5-1
cdr3_aa: CASSYGTSGGTEAFF; cdr3_nt: TGCGCCAGCAGCTACGGGACATCCGGGGGGACTGAAGCTTTCTTT; j_call: TRBJ1-1; clone_size: .; d_call: .; v_call: TRBV5-1
cdr3_aa: CAKAGVKETQYF; cdr3_nt: TGTGCCAAAGCGGGGGTAAAAGAGACCCAGTACTTC; j_call: TRBJ2-5; clone_size: .; d_call: TRBD2; v_call: TRBV2
cdr3_aa: CASSQGLAGAKPPETQYF; cdr3_nt: TGTGCCAGCAGCCAGGGACTAGCGGGAGCCAAACCCCCGGAGACCCAGTACTTC; j_call: TRBJ2-5; clone_size: .; d_call: TRBD2; v_call: TRBV11-3
cdr3_aa: CASSQMTGGTEAFF; cdr3_nt: TGCGCCAGCAGCCAGATGACAGGAGGCACTGAAGCTTTCTTT; j_call: TRBJ1-1; clone_size: few; d_call: .; v_call: TRBV4-1
cdr3_aa: CASSVGAGTGELFF; cdr3_nt: TGTGCCAGCAGCGTAGGAGCGGGAACCGGGGAGCTGTTTTTT; j_call: TRBJ2-2; clone_size: .; d_call: TRBD2; v_call: TRBV9
cdr3_aa: CASSLVTGVSDTQYF; cdr3_nt: TGTGCCAGCAGCTTAGTGACAGGGGTGAGTGATACGCAGTATTTT; j_call: TRBJ2-3; clone_size: .; d_call: TRBD1; v_call: TRBV28
cdr3_aa: CASSLVPGVGTDTQYF; cdr3_nt: TGTGCCAGCAGCTTAGTTCCGGGGGTAGGCACAGATACGCAGTATTTT; j_call: TRBJ2-3; clone_size: .; d_call: .; v_call: TRBV13
cdr3_aa: CAISGDDGSETQYF; cdr3_nt: TGTGCCATCAGTGGGGACGACGGGAGCGAGACCCAGTACTTC; j_call: TRBJ2-5; clone_size: once; d_call: .; v_call: TRBV10-3
cdr3_aa: CASSLRWTADNSPLHF; cdr3_nt: TGTGCCAGCAGTTTACGTTGGACTGCTGATAATTCACCCCTCCACTTT; j_call: TRBJ1-6; clone_size: .; d_call: .; v_call: TRBV27
cdr3_aa: CATSDNGWGDSYNEQFF; cdr3_nt: TGTGCCACCAGTGATAATGGATGGGGGGATTCCTACAATGAGCAGTTCTTC; j_call: TRBJ2-1; clone_size: .; d_call: .; v_call: TRBV24-1
cdr3_aa: CASSQLAGGYNEQFF; cdr3_nt: TGTGCCAGCAGCCAACTAGCGGGAGGCTACAATGAGCAGTTCTTC; j_call: TRBJ2-1; clone_size: .; d_call: TRBD2; v_call: TRBV28
cdr3_aa: CASSLGGSGSGARSYNEQFF; cdr3_nt: TGTGCCAGCAGCTTAGGCGGTAGCGGGAGTGGGGCTAGGTCCTACAATGAGCAGTTCTTC; j_call: TRBJ2-1; clone_size: .; d_call: TRBD2; v_call: TRBV7-3
cdr3_aa: CASTSGGGRNYGYTF; cdr3_nt: TGTGCCAGCACCTCCGGGGGTGGGAGAAACTATGGCTACACCTTC; j_call: TRBJ1-2; clone_size: .; d_call: .; v_call: TRBV28
cdr3_aa: CASSLGGVLGQGRDGYTF; cdr3_nt: TGTGCCAGCAGCTTGGGAGGAGTTTTGGGACAGGGTAGGGATGGCTACACCTTC; j_call: TRBJ1-2; clone_size: .; d_call: TRBD1; v_call: TRBV11-2
cdr3_aa: CASSYTGRNSPLHF; cdr3_nt: TGTGCCAGCAGTTACACAGGGCGGAATTCACCCCTCCACTTT; j_call: TRBJ1-6; clone_size: .; d_call: .; v_call: TRBV6-2/TRBV6-3
cdr3_aa: CASSSTGTSGRIHYEQYF; cdr3_nt: TGTGCCAGCAGCTCCACAGGGACTAGCGGGAGGATTCACTACGAGCAGTACTTC; j_call: TRBJ2-7; clone_size: .; d_call: TRBD2; v_call: TRBV7-2
cdr3_aa: CASSIASGGFTAYEQYF; cdr3_nt: TGTGCCAGTAGTATAGCGAGTGGAGGATTTACCGCCTACGAGCAGTACTTC; j_call: TRBJ2-7; clone_size: .; d_call: .; v_call: TRBV19
cdr3_aa: CASSQVGGGGKAFF; cdr3_nt: TGCGCCAGCAGCCAAGTCGGGGGCGGGGGTAAAGCTTTCTTT; j_call: TRBJ1-1; clone_size: .; d_call: .; v_call: TRBV4-1
cdr3_aa: CASSDLTSGSSYNEQFF; cdr3_nt: TGTGCCAGCAGTGACTTGACTAGCGGAAGCTCCTACAATGAGCAGTTCTTC; j_call: TRBJ2-1; clone_size: .; d_call: TRBD2; v_call: TRBV25-1
cdr3_aa: CASSLGGMENTEAFF; cdr3_nt: TGTGCCAGCAGCTTGGGCGGGATGGAAAACACTGAAGCTTTCTTT; j_call: TRBJ1-1; clone_size: .; d_call: .; v_call: TRBV28